This T cell receptor beta chain was found in a study of spatial heterogeneity in lung cancer. One entry per CDR3 protein, called by TCRdb with MiXCR from the 5' RACE reads. The sample carries over 75,000 distinct CDR3 sequences, about 20% recorded once. The CDR3 contains 12 residues. Germline V gene lookup returns CDR1 SEHNR and CDR2 FQNEAQ (reference sequence). The time point is: sample taken at primary tumor resection. Whole RNA obtained from tumor, nontumor lung or frozen PBMC underwent sequencing without sorting. General observations from the study: Ubiquitous expanded tumor TCRs were observed in blood more at resection than follow-up.

In regard to this clonotype: Its target is not known. Mismatch with germline at one junction end may stem from a read error.

Sequenced material: PBMCs, taken at surgery. This rearrangement joins TRBV7-9 to TRBJ2-6, with D uncertain. The TCR originated in a male donor with early-stage non-small cell lung cancer. The CDR3 DNA reads TGTGCCAGCAGCGGCCTTGAAGACGTCCCGACTTTC. This codes for CASSGLEDVPTF.